The source of this T cell receptor (beta chain) is a study of long-term antiretroviral therapy in people with HIV. Looked up from germline, CDR1 is MNHNY and CDR2 is SVGAGI (reference sequence). Trimming pared 2 bases from V and 3 bases from J, leaving 11 bases between. The length of the CDR3 is 15 residues. An immunoSEQ assay, version v3.0, was performed at survey level. Sequencing used immunoSEQ multiplex PCR; TCRdb keeps in-frame clones, though not all of them. The sample has around 25,000 clones; about 76% are singletons. Sample: unsorted PBMCs, taken at the start of antiretroviral therapy, before treatment. The TCR comes from a young woman with HIV. The J gene is TRBJ1-5, the V gene TRBV6-6; D remains ambiguous. The CDR3 nucleotides are TGTGCCAGCAGTTACCCCGGTTCCAACAATCAGCCCCAGCATTTT. It codes for CASSYPGSNNQPQHF.